Only one count was recorded for the clone carrying this TCR beta chain. No antigen is known for it. CDR1 is SGHVT, CDR2 SQSDAQ, per germline. The length of the CDR3 is 13 residues. Trimming cost V 4 bases and J 2 bases, with 8 bases left between them. In TCRdb, the reads were re-called with MiXCR into one record per CDR3 protein. The sample shows roughly 230,000 distinct CDR3 sequences, approximately 15% of them seen only once. These data belong to a study of T cell repertoires in cytomegalovirus infection. Points from the study as a whole: The ex vivo response showed dominance by HLA-C-restricted CMV-specific TCR beta clonotypes.

The sequenced material came from CD8+ T cells from PBMCs. The source is a human donor in good health (CMV status not recorded). Some clones in this sample may be carry-over from other donors' samples. The rearrangement uses TRBV7-4 and TRBJ2-5; D might be TRBD2 (5 bases). For the CDR3, the DNA is TGTGCCAGCAGCTATCCGGGACAAGAGACCCAGTACTTC. This translates into CASSYPGQETQYF.